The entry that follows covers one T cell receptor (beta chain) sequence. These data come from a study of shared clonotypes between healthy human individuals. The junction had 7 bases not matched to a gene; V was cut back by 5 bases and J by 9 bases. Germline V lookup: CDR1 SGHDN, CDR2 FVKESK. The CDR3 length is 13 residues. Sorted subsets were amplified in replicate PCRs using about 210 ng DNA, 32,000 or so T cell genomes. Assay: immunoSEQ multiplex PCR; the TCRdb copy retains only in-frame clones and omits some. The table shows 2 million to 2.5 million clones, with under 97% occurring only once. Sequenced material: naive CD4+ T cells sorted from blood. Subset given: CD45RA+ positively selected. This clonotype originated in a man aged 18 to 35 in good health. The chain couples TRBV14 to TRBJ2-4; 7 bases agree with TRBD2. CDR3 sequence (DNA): TGTGCCAGCAGCGGACTAGTTGGTGGCATTCAGTACTTC. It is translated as CASSGLVGGIQYF.